This T cell receptor (beta chain) was identified during a study of blood T cell repertoires in COVID-19. In terms of age and location, participants ranged from roughly 18 to 89 years and lived in under 30 US areas. Clinical histories supplied by participants themselves formed the basis of cohort assignment. Only in-frame clones appear in the TCRdb table, and some are missing; sequencing was by immunoSEQ multiplex PCR. The table includes 180,000 or so clones, roughly nine tenths detected once. The CDR3 covers 13 residues. Looked up from germline, CDR1 is LNHDA and CDR2 is SQIVND (reference sequence). The V segment lost 3 bases and the J segment 4 bases; nucleotides outside the gene matches: 1.

The sample comprised PBMCs or T cells enriched from blood (not recorded which). The TCR originated in a woman aged 40 to 50 with acute COVID-19. V usage is TRBV19 and J usage is TRBJ1-1, with 8 bases that match TRBD1. The CDR3 DNA reads TGTGCCAGTAGTATCGACAGGGGCACTGAAGCTTTCTTT. Residues: CASSIDRGTEAFF.